The 16 T cell receptor beta chains below were found in one sample sequenced in a study of T cell changes during pregnancy in multiple sclerosis. Profiled with immunoSEQ multiplex PCR; TCRdb holds only in-frame clones, not every one. Among 70,000 to 75,000 clones listed, roughly 90% were seen once. The sequencing used peripheral blood, collected in the second trimester of pregnancy. The receptors here all came from a female donor with multiple sclerosis, enrolled in a pregnancy study.

This rearrangement joins TRBV27 to TRBJ2-2; 8 positions agree with TRBD1. Trimming took 2 bases from V and 2 from J; bases not matched to a gene: 10. The CDR3 length is 18 residues. Germline V gives CDR1 MNHEY, CDR2 SMNVEV (reference sequence). The CDR3 sequence: CASSLRDRRLYNTGELFF. In DNA form, the CDR3 reads TGTGCCAGCAGTTTACGGGACAGGCGATTATATAACACCGGGGAGCTGTTTTTT.

V gene TRBV21-1 combines with J gene TRBJ2-7; no DNA check was done on the table's D call, TRBD2. TRBV21-1 is a documented pseudogene. The CDR3 spans 16 residues. The CDR3 bases are TGTGCCAGCAGCAGGGTCCTAGCGGGAGATCCCTACGAGCAGTACTTC. Its translation: CASSRVLAGDPYEQYF.

The chain recombines TRBV7-9 with TRBJ1-5, with D hard to call. Germline CDR1 SEHNR, CDR2 FQNEAQ (reference sequence). This CDR3 region has 14 residues. The V and J ends lost 5 bases and 4 bases respectively, with 12 bases between them. CDR3 sequence: CASSLVERNQPQHF. CDR3 nucleotide sequence: TGTGCCAGCAGCCTCGTGGAGCGAAATCAGCCCCAGCATTTT.

The chain couples TRBV7-2 to TRBJ2-3; 12 bases map to TRBD2. CDR3 length: 16 amino acids. Germline V gives CDR1 SGHTA, CDR2 FQGNSA. V shed 5 bases, J shed 6 bases, and the junction held 9 bases outside the gene matches. In DNA, the CDR3 is TGTGCCAGCAGCCCCCGGGGGACTAGCGGGTTGGATACGCAGTATTTT. Protein sequence: CASSPRGTSGLDTQYF.

The chain combines TRBV27 with TRBJ2-3; D perhaps matches TRBD2 (6 bases). The CDR3 has 20 amino acids. Trimming took off 1 base at V and 4 bases at J, with 27 bases between the two ends. Germline lookup yields CDR1 MNHEY and CDR2 SMNVEV (reference sequence). CDR3 nucleotides: TGTGCCAGCAGTTTATGGGGCGGGATGGTCCGCCGGTTAAGCCCAGATACGCAGTATTTT. Encoded protein: CASSLWGGMVRRLSPDTQYF.

J is TRBJ2-5 and V is TRBV28; TRBD2 might be the D (6 bases). Germline V gene sequence: CDR1 MDHEN, CDR2 SYDVKM. V was cut by 3 bases and J by 5 bases, with 16 bases left in between. This CDR3 contains 15 residues. CDR3 sequence: CASSFRVASEETQYF. The CDR3 coding sequence is TGTGCCAGCAGTTTCCGAGTCGCTAGCGAGGAGACCCAGTACTTC.

V gene TRBV7-2 combines with J gene TRBJ2-5, with 9 bases that match TRBD2. J lost 4 bases, V lost 2 bases, and 5 bases had no gene match. This CDR3 is built from 15 residues. Germline CDR1 reads SGHTA; CDR2 reads FQGNSA. CDR3 bases: TGTGCCAGCAGCTTAACTAGACTAGCGGTAGAGACCCAGTACTTC. Amino acids: CASSLTRLAVETQYF.

The gene calls are TRBV11-3 and TRBJ1-2; 7 bases agree with TRBD1. J lost 3 bases, V lost 0 bases, and 1 base had no gene match. Germline CDR1 reads SGHNT; CDR2 reads YENEEA. CDR3 length: 14 residues. The CDR3 DNA reads as TGTGCCAGCAGCTTAGAAACAGGGGACTATGGCTACACCTTC. This encodes CASSLETGDYGYTF. The whole variable domain, remainder taken from reference TRBV11-3 and TRBJ1-2, is EAGVVQSPRYKIIEKKQPVAFWCNPISGHNTLYWYLQNLGQGPELLIRYENEEAVDDSQLPKDRFSAERLKGVDSTLKIQPAELGDSAVYLCASSLETGDYGYTFGSGTRLTVV.

The J gene is TRBJ1-1, the V gene TRBV27; D is undetermined. The CDR3 is made up of 10 amino acids. The germline V gene has CDR1 MNHEY and CDR2 SMNVEV (reference sequence). V was shortened by 8 bases and J by 4 bases, with 5 bases between the two germline ends. The CDR3 sequence is CASGSTEAFF. The CDR3 DNA is TGTGCCAGCGGGAGCACTGAAGCTTTCTTT.

V gene TRBV19 combines with J gene TRBJ1-5; TRBD1 agrees at 10 bases. Germline V gene sequence: CDR1 LNHDA, CDR2 SQIVND (reference sequence). Trimming removed 6 bases from V and 4 bases from J; junction bases left unmatched: 6. This CDR3 spans 15 amino acids. This CDR3 is CASRSGQGYNQPQHF. The CDR3 bases are TGTGCCAGTAGATCGGGACAGGGGTATAATCAGCCCCAGCATTTT.

The chain couples TRBV11-1 to TRBJ2-3, with TRBD2 matching over 9 bases. The trim removed 5 bases at V and 0 bases at J, leaving 6 bases unmatched. The germline V gene has CDR1 SGHAT and CDR2 FQDESV (reference sequence). CDR3 length equals 16 residues. The CDR3: CASSPGTSRSTDTQYF. CDR3 DNA: TGTGCCAGCAGCCCGGGGACTAGCCGGAGCACAGATACGCAGTATTTT.

This clone is medium-sized by share. This chain links TRBV7-9 with TRBJ2-1; a weak D match, TRBD2 (6 bases). V was cut by 1 base and J by 7 bases, with 17 bases left in between. The CDR3 has 16 amino acids. Germline values: CDR1 SEHNR, CDR2 FQNEAQ (reference sequence). CDR3 region: CASSLGEAGQRNEQFF. CDR3 nucleotide sequence: TGTGCCAGCAGCTTAGGGGAGGCAGGGCAGCGAAATGAGCAGTTCTTC.

The chain couples TRBV30 to TRBJ1-1; 7 positions agree with TRBD1. This CDR3 contains 13 residues. The germline V gene has CDR1 GTSNPN and CDR2 SVGIG (reference sequence). V lost 0 bases, J lost 10 bases, and 8 bases stayed unmatched. The CDR3: CAWSVQGGPGAFF. Here the CDR3 DNA reads TGTGCCTGGAGTGTACAAGGGGGCCCCGGAGCTTTCTTT.

The gene calls are TRBV19 and TRBJ1-1, with 8 bases aligning to TRBD1. V trimming: 6 bases; J trimming: 4 bases; junction bases outside the gene matches: 7. The germline gives CDR1 LNHDA, CDR2 SQIVND (reference sequence). The CDR3 is made up of 14 amino acids. CDR3 sequence: CASRGTGGSTEAFF. The CDR3 DNA reads TGTGCCAGTAGAGGGACAGGAGGATCCACTGAAGCTTTCTTT.

The chain employs TRBV5-6 and TRBJ1-3; the D gene is possibly TRBD1 (6 bases). This CDR3 spans 15 amino acids. Trimming left V 2 bases short and J 4 bases short, with 13 bases between. Per germline, CDR1 SGHDT and CDR2 YYEEEE. CDR3 nucleotides: TGTGCCAGCAGCTTTGGCCAGGGGAGAGGAAACACCATATATTTT. This translates into CASSFGQGRGNTIYF.

The chain employs TRBV5-1 and TRBJ1-1; 7 bases line up with TRBD1. Germline-derived CDR1 and CDR2 are SGHRS and YFSETQ. V shed 5 bases and J 4 bases; nucleotides not matched to a gene: 8. The CDR3 is 14 amino acids. The DNA of the CDR3 is TGCGCCAGCAGACTTATCTACAGGGGCACTGAAGCTTTCTTT. Translating it yields CASRLIYRGTEAFF.